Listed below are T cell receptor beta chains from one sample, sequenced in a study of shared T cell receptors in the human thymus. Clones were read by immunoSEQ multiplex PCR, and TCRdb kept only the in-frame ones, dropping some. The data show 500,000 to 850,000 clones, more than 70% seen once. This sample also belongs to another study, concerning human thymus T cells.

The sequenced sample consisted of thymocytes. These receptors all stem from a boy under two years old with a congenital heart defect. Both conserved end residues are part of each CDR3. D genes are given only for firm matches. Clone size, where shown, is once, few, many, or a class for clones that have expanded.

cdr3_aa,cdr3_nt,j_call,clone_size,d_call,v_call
CASSQDTGSGYNEQFF,TGCGCCAGCAGCCAAGATACGGGGTCTGGCTACAATGAGCAGTTCTTC,TRBJ2-1,.,.,TRBV4-1
CASSVGGPGELFF,TGTGCCAGCAGCGTAGGGGGGCCCGGGGAGCTGTTTTTT,TRBJ2-2,.,.,TRBV9
CASWGPNYGYTF,TGTGCCAGCTGGGGGCCTAACTATGGCTACACCTTC,TRBJ1-2,.,.,TRBV7-6
CASSQVIGRPRVETQYF,TGCGCCAGCAGCCAAGTGATCGGAAGACCCCGGGTAGAGACCCAGTACTTC,TRBJ2-5,.,.,TRBV4-3
CASRRTSGSSHEQYF,TGTGCCAGCAGGCGTACTAGCGGGAGCTCCCACGAGCAGTACTTC,TRBJ2-7,.,TRBD2,TRBV27
CASSRQGVGEKLFF,TGTGCCAGCAGCAGACAGGGGGTCGGTGAAAAACTGTTTTTT,TRBJ1-4,.,TRBD1,TRBV27
CASSLVGTSVSYEQYF,TGTGCCAGCAGCTTAGTTGGGACTAGTGTGTCCTACGAGCAGTACTTC,TRBJ2-7,.,TRBD2,TRBV7-2
CASSAWGGTDTQYF,TGTGCCAGCAGTGCGTGGGGGGGCACAGATACGCAGTATTTT,TRBJ2-3,few,.,TRBV25-1
CASSLRAIKAKNIQYF,TGCGCCAGCAGCCTCCGAGCTATAAAAGCCAAAAACATTCAGTACTTC,TRBJ2-4,.,.,TRBV4-3
CASSPRRGREKLFF,TGTGCCAGCAGTCCTCGGAGAGGGCGAGAAAAACTGTTTTTT,TRBJ1-4,.,.,TRBV27
CASSLCLRTGNADGYTF,TGTGCCAGCAGTTTATGCCTCAGGACGGGGAATGCGGATGGCTACACCTTC,TRBJ1-2,once,.,TRBV28
CASSIILAGDQETQYF,TGTGCCAGTAGTATTATCCTAGCGGGAGATCAAGAGACCCAGTACTTC,TRBJ2-5,.,TRBD2,TRBV19
CASSFSEREGRDTQYF,TGCGCCAGCAGCTTCTCCGAGCGGGAGGGCCGAGATACGCAGTATTTT,TRBJ2-3,.,TRBD2,TRBV5-1
CASTESGPNSGNTIYF,TGTGCCAGCACCGAGTCAGGGCCGAACTCTGGAAACACCATATATTTT,TRBJ1-3,.,.,TRBV25-1
CASSLAPLERSSYNEQFF,TGCGCCAGCAGCTTGGCCCCCCTTGAGCGGAGCTCCTACAATGAGCAGTTCTTC,TRBJ2-1,.,.,TRBV5-1
CASSKAGTGVEEQYF,TGTGCCAGCAGTAAAGCGGGGACAGGGGTCGAGGAGCAGTACTTC,TRBJ2-7,.,TRBD1,TRBV27
CASSQDAREGYEQYF,TGTGCCAGCAGCCAAGATGCGCGGGAGGGTTACGAGCAGTACTTC,TRBJ2-7,.,TRBD2,TRBV14
CASSLGQASNQPQHF,TGCGCCAGCAGTCTGGGGCAGGCTAGCAATCAGCCCCAGCATTTT,TRBJ1-5,.,.,TRBV23-1
CASSLKGHPNTEAFF,TGCGCCAGCAGCTTGAAGGGACACCCGAACACTGAAGCTTTCTTT,TRBJ1-1,.,.,TRBV5-1